Sequencing of this T cell receptor (beta chain) was carried out in a study of T-cell memory formation after mild COVID-19. The study's findings and limits: Clones that contracted from day 15 to 85 had balanced CD4/CD8; later expanders were CD4+ biased. Shrinking CD4+ clones were chiefly CM and EM; CD8+ ones were chiefly EMRA. Pre-infection memory carried some responding clones, suggesting that cross-reactive memory joined.

This clonotype was recorded at least ten times. Its specificity is unknown. TCRdb re-called the 5' RACE reads through MiXCR, storing one row per CDR3 protein. This sample carries 300,000 to 400,000 distinct CDR3 sequences, approximately 16% of them seen once, and the ten largest clones take about 22%. The V end lost 6 bases, the J end lost 6 bases, and 15 bases lay between the germline ends. CDR3 length: 14 amino acids. The sample taken for sequencing was PBMCs or a T cell subset sorted from them (not recorded which). V and J are TRBV12-3 or TRBV12-4 and TRBJ1-5; D is uncertain. The origin of this receptor is a man in his late teens or twenties who had mild COVID-19 (a few samples of this study predate the infection). Cell type and time point are not known. The CDR3 region has the DNA TGTGCCAGCAGGGCCCCTGAGGATGGTCAGCCCCAGCATTTT. Protein: CASRAPEDGQPQHF.